A selection of T cell receptor beta chains follows, all from one sample in a study of blood T cell repertoires in COVID-19. TCRdb keeps only in-frame clones here, not all; method: immunoSEQ multiplex PCR. The sample has about 100,000 clones; around 87% are singletons. The sample comprised peripheral blood. The receptors were gathered from a woman older than 75 with acute or convalescent COVID-19. The CDR3 runs from the conserved cysteine through the conserved F or W. The D gene is left open where the match is weak. Clone size is stated in some rows and not others, as once, few, many or a class when expanded.

d_gene: -; j_gene: TRBJ1-2; abundance: -; v_gene: TRBV20-1; CDR3aa: CSASSQGTSNGYTF; CDR3nt: TGCAGTGCTAGTTCTCAGGGGACGAGCAATGGCTACACCTTC
d_gene: TRBD2; j_gene: TRBJ2-1; abundance: few; v_gene: TRBV5-6; CDR3aa: CASSTGLGMNNEQFF; CDR3nt: TGTGCCAGCAGCACCGGACTAGGGATGAACAATGAGCAGTTCTTC
d_gene: -; j_gene: TRBJ2-3; abundance: once; v_gene: TRBV7-6; CDR3aa: CASSLERGTDTQYF; CDR3nt: TGTGCCAGCAGCCTGGAGCGGGGCACAGATACGCAGTATTTT
d_gene: -; j_gene: TRBJ1-5; abundance: few; v_gene: TRBV27; CDR3aa: CASSLRQGSQPQHF; CDR3nt: TGTGCCAGCAGTTTAAGGCAGGGTAGTCAGCCCCAGCATTTT
d_gene: -; j_gene: TRBJ1-2; abundance: -; v_gene: TRBV7-9; CDR3aa: CASSSNQGLGYTF; CDR3nt: TGTGCCAGCAGCTCAAACCAGGGCCTCGGCTACACCTTC
d_gene: TRBD1; j_gene: TRBJ2-2; abundance: once; v_gene: TRBV10-3; CDR3aa: CAIRQGAAGELFF; CDR3nt: TGTGCCATCAGACAGGGGGCTGCCGGGGAGCTGTTTTTT
d_gene: -; j_gene: TRBJ2-3; abundance: -; v_gene: TRBV3-1/TRBV3-2; CDR3aa: CASSLFAAGTAVGSETDTQYF; CDR3nt: TGTGCCAGCAGCCTTTTCGCTGCGGGCACGGCGGTCGGGTCTGAAACAGATACGCAGTATTTT
d_gene: -; j_gene: TRBJ2-5; abundance: -; v_gene: TRBV10-1; CDR3aa: CASSELVQETQYF; CDR3nt: TGCGCCAGCAGTGAACTAGTACAAGAGACCCAGTACTTC
d_gene: TRBD1; j_gene: TRBJ2-7; abundance: -; v_gene: TRBV2; CDR3aa: CASSLDRAFSKPYEQYF; CDR3nt: TGTGCCAGCAGTTTAGACAGGGCCTTTTCTAAACCCTACGAGCAGTACTTC
d_gene: -; j_gene: TRBJ1-4; abundance: -; v_gene: TRBV7-9; CDR3aa: CASRRENEKLFF; CDR3nt: TGTGCCAGCAGGAGGGAAAATGAAAAACTGTTTTTT
d_gene: TRBD2; j_gene: TRBJ2-5; abundance: -; v_gene: TRBV7-2; CDR3aa: CASSLWLAGGPGQETQYF; CDR3nt: TGTGCCAGCAGCTTGTGGCTAGCGGGGGGGCCGGGTCAAGAGACCCAGTACTTC
d_gene: TRBD1; j_gene: TRBJ1-2; abundance: -; v_gene: TRBV27; CDR3aa: CASSAGQGTWGYTF; CDR3nt: TGTGCCAGCAGTGCCGGACAGGGTACGTGGGGCTACACCTTC
d_gene: -; j_gene: TRBJ2-1; abundance: -; v_gene: TRBV2; CDR3aa: CASSPFNEQFF; CDR3nt: TGTGCCAGCAGTCCTTTCAATGAGCAGTTCTTC
d_gene: TRBD1; j_gene: TRBJ2-3; abundance: -; v_gene: TRBV9; CDR3aa: CASSPRGDTQYF; CDR3nt: TGTGCCAGCAGCCCCAGGGGGGATACGCAGTATTTT
d_gene: TRBD2; j_gene: TRBJ2-2; abundance: -; v_gene: TRBV10-3; CDR3aa: CAISESTGTSINTGELFF; CDR3nt: TGTGCCATCAGTGAGTCCACTGGGACTAGCATAAACACCGGGGAGCTGTTTTTT
d_gene: -; j_gene: TRBJ1-2; abundance: -; v_gene: TRBV7-2; CDR3aa: CASSLEVGRDYGYTF; CDR3nt: TGTGCCAGCAGCTTAGAAGTTGGCAGGGACTATGGCTACACCTTC
d_gene: TRBD1; j_gene: TRBJ1-4; abundance: -; v_gene: TRBV5-8; CDR3aa: CASSSYAVGGTGNEKLFF; CDR3nt: TGTGCCAGCAGCTCCTACGCGGTCGGCGGGACAGGGAATGAAAAACTGTTTTTT
d_gene: -; j_gene: TRBJ1-3; abundance: -; v_gene: TRBV21-1; CDR3aa: CASSKERQQSGNTIYF; CDR3nt: TGTGCCAGCAGCAAAGAGCGACAGCAGTCTGGAAACACCATATATTTT
d_gene: -; j_gene: TRBJ1-3; abundance: -; v_gene: TRBV6-4; CDR3aa: CASSDEAVDTIYF; CDR3nt: TGTGCCAGCAGTGACGAGGCAGTCGACACCATATATTTT
d_gene: TRBD1; j_gene: TRBJ2-7; abundance: -; v_gene: TRBV7-9; CDR3aa: CASSEDRVTYEQYF; CDR3nt: TGTGCCAGCAGCGAGGACAGGGTCACCTACGAGCAGTACTTC
d_gene: TRBD1; j_gene: TRBJ1-2; abundance: few; v_gene: TRBV7-8; CDR3aa: CASSLQGAGDYGYTF; CDR3nt: TGTGCCAGCAGCTTACAGGGGGCTGGAGACTATGGCTACACCTTC
d_gene: TRBD1; j_gene: TRBJ2-5; abundance: -; v_gene: TRBV5-1; CDR3aa: CASSLGTGGQETQYF; CDR3nt: TGCGCCAGCAGCCTGGGGACAGGGGGACAAGAGACCCAGTACTTC
d_gene: TRBD2; j_gene: TRBJ2-2; abundance: once; v_gene: TRBV9; CDR3aa: CASSVAPGGLSGELFF; CDR3nt: TGTGCCAGCAGCGTAGCCCCGGGGGGGTTGAGCGGGGAGCTGTTTTTT
d_gene: TRBD1; j_gene: TRBJ1-2; abundance: -; v_gene: TRBV18; CDR3aa: CASSHRDRVTNYGYTF; CDR3nt: TGTGCCAGCTCACACCGGGACAGGGTTACTAACTATGGCTACACCTTC
d_gene: -; j_gene: TRBJ1-3; abundance: -; v_gene: TRBV13; CDR3aa: CASRRTVSGNTIYF; CDR3nt: TGTGCCAGCAGGAGGACAGTTTCTGGAAACACCATATATTTT
d_gene: TRBD1; j_gene: TRBJ1-4; abundance: -; v_gene: TRBV18; CDR3aa: CASSPRQGGIPFNEKLFF; CDR3nt: TGTGCCAGCTCACCACGACAGGGTGGTATCCCCTTTAATGAAAAACTGTTTTTT
d_gene: -; j_gene: TRBJ2-6; abundance: -; v_gene: TRBV5-1; CDR3aa: CASSLSSSGANVLTF; CDR3nt: TGCGCCAGCAGCTTGTCTAGCTCTGGGGCCAACGTCCTGACTTTC
d_gene: -; j_gene: TRBJ2-3; abundance: -; v_gene: TRBV7-9; CDR3aa: CASSLARAGVDTQYF; CDR3nt: TGTGCCAGCAGCTTAGCTCGGGCCGGGGTAGATACGCAGTATTTT
d_gene: -; j_gene: TRBJ1-2; abundance: -; v_gene: TRBV29-1; CDR3aa: CSVSGVGGYTF; CDR3nt: TGCAGCGTTTCGGGAGTCGGTGGCTACACCTTC
d_gene: -; j_gene: TRBJ1-6; abundance: once; v_gene: TRBV4-3; CDR3aa: CASSQDFVSYNSPLHF; CDR3nt: TGCGCCAGCAGCCAAGATTTCGTCTCCTATAATTCACCCCTCCACTTT
d_gene: -; j_gene: TRBJ1-1; abundance: -; v_gene: TRBV30; CDR3aa: CAWSVPTGPNTEAFF; CDR3nt: TGTGCCTGGAGTGTGCCGACAGGACCGAACACTGAAGCTTTCTTT
d_gene: TRBD1; j_gene: TRBJ1-4; abundance: -; v_gene: TRBV5-5; CDR3aa: CASSWTGRLGEKLFF; CDR3nt: TGTGCCAGCAGCTGGACAGGCAGATTGGGTGAAAAACTGTTTTTT
d_gene: TRBD1; j_gene: TRBJ1-5; abundance: few; v_gene: TRBV2; CDR3aa: CASSGQGAAGNQPQHF; CDR3nt: TGTGCCAGCTCTGGACAGGGGGCCGCCGGTAATCAGCCCCAGCATTTT
d_gene: TRBD1; j_gene: TRBJ2-7; abundance: -; v_gene: TRBV28; CDR3aa: CASSPGTASWREQYF; CDR3nt: TGTGCCAGCAGTCCCGGGACAGCTTCGTGGCGCGAGCAGTACTTC
d_gene: TRBD2; j_gene: TRBJ2-7; abundance: -; v_gene: TRBV28; CDR3aa: CAISSGGPGSYEQYF; CDR3nt: TGTGCCATCTCTAGCGGGGGGCCGGGATCCTACGAGCAGTACTTC
d_gene: TRBD1; j_gene: TRBJ1-1; abundance: -; v_gene: TRBV5-4; CDR3aa: CASSRDRGPAFF; CDR3nt: TGTGCCAGCAGTCGGGACAGGGGGCCGGCTTTCTTT
d_gene: -; j_gene: TRBJ2-7; abundance: few; v_gene: TRBV4-2; CDR3aa: CASSQDWRGPSYEQYF; CDR3nt: TGTGCCAGCAGCCAGGACTGGCGGGGGCCCTCCTACGAGCAGTACTTC
d_gene: TRBD1; j_gene: TRBJ2-3; abundance: -; v_gene: TRBV6-6; CDR3aa: CASSYPRTGSTDTQYF; CDR3nt: TGTGCCAGCAGTTACCCCAGGACAGGCAGCACAGATACGCAGTATTTT
d_gene: TRBD1; j_gene: TRBJ1-6; abundance: -; v_gene: TRBV9; CDR3aa: CASSVGDRGSSPLHF; CDR3nt: TGTGCCAGCAGCGTAGGGGACAGGGGGAGTTCACCCCTCCACTTT
d_gene: TRBD1; j_gene: TRBJ1-1; abundance: -; v_gene: TRBV18; CDR3aa: CASSPITGVLGTEAFF; CDR3nt: TGTGCCAGCTCACCAATTACAGGGGTTTTGGGCACTGAAGCTTTCTTT
d_gene: TRBD1; j_gene: TRBJ1-2; abundance: -; v_gene: TRBV6-2/TRBV6-3; CDR3aa: CASSYSAGGWGYGYTF; CDR3nt: TGTGCCAGCAGTTACTCAGCAGGGGGCTGGGGCTATGGCTACACCTTC